This T cell receptor (beta chain) stems from a study of OX40 agonist ivuxolimab in advanced cancers. Findings of the study overall: CD8+ T cells averaged more expanded clones than CD4+.

Generated by immunoSEQ multiplex PCR, the TCRdb table keeps only in-frame clones and is missing some. The sample has 20,000 to 25,000 clones; around 86% are singletons. The CDR3 runs 15 residues. In germline, CDR1 is ENHRY, CDR2 SYGVKD. J lost 6 bases, V lost 5 bases, and 7 bases had no gene match. Comments on this clone: The antigen remains unidentified.

The sample in question was CD4+ or CD8+ T cells sorted from blood, obtained in a trial of the OX40 agonist ivuxolimab. The chain employs TRBV10-3 and TRBJ1-4; TRBD1 matches 9 bases. This receptor was taken from an adult with an advanced solid tumor such as melanoma, head and neck, liver or kidney cancer. The CDR3 protein is CAISNPGQGYEKLFF. The CDR3 bases are TGTGCCATCAGTAATCCGGGACAGGGTTATGAAAAACTGTTTTTT.